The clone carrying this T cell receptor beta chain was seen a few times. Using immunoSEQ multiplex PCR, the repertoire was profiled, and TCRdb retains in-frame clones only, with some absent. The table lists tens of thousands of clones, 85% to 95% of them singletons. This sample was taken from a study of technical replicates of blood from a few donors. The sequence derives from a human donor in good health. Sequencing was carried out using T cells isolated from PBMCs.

CDR3 residues: CARGREAGGEQFF. CDR3 bases: TGTGCCAGAGGCCGGGAGGCGGGGGGTGAGCAGTTCTTC. V is TRBV2 and J is TRBJ2-1, with 8 bases fitting TRBD2. CDR1 and CDR2 from the germline V gene are SNHLY and FYNNEI. The CDR3 loop spans 13 amino acids. The J segment lost 9 bases and the V segment lost 9 bases, leaving 10 bases of the junction unmatched.